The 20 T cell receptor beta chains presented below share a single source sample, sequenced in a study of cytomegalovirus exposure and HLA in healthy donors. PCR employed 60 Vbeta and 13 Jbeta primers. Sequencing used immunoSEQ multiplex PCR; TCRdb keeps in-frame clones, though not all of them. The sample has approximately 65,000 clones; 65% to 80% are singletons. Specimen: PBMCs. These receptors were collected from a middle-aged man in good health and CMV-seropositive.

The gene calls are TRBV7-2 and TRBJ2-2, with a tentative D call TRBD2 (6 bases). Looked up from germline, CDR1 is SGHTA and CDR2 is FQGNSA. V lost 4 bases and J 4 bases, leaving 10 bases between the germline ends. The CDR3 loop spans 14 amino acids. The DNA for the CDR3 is TGTGCCAGCAGCTCCCGGGAGTCCACCGGGGAGCTGTTTTTT. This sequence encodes CASSSRESTGELFF. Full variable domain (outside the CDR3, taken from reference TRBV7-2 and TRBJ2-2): GAGVSQSPSNKVTEKGKDVELRCDPISGHTALYWYRQSLGQGLEFLIYFQGNSAPDKSGLPSDRFSAERTGGSVSTLTIQRTQQEDSAVYLCASSSRESTGELFFGEGSRLTVL.

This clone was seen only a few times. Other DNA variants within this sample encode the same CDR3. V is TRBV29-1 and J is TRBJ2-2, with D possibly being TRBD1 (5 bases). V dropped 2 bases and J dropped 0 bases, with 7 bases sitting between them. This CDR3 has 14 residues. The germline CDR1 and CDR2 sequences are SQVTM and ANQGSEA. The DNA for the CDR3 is TGCAGCGTTGAAAGGGGCTCGAACACCGGGGAGCTGTTTTTT. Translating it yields CSVERGSNTGELFF.

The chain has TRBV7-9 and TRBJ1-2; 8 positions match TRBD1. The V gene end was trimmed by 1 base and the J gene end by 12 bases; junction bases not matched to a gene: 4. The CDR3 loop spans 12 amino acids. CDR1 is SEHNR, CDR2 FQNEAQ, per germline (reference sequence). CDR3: CASSLGTGMDTF. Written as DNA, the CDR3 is TGTGCCAGCAGCTTAGGGACAGGGATGGACACCTTC.

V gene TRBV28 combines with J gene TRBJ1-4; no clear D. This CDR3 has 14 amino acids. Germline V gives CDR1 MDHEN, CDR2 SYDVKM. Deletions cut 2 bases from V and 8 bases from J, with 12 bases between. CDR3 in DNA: TGTGCCAGCAGTTTAATGGTCGATGAGGAAAAACTGTTTTTT. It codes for CASSLMVDEEKLFF.

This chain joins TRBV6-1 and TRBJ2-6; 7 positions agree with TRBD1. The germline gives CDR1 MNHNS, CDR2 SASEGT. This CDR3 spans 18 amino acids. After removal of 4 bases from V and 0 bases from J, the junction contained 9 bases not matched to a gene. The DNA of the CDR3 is TGTGCCAGCAGTGGCCGGGACAGTCGATTCTCTGGGGCCAACGTCCTGACTTTC. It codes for CASSGRDSRFSGANVLTF.

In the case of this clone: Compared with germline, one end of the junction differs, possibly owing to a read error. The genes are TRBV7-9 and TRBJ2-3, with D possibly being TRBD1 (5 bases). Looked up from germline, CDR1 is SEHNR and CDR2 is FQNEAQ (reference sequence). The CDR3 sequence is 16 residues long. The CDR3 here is CSSSSTDSDPPDTQYF. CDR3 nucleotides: TGTTCCAGCAGCTCGACAGACTCCGACCCCCCAGATACGCAGTATTTT.

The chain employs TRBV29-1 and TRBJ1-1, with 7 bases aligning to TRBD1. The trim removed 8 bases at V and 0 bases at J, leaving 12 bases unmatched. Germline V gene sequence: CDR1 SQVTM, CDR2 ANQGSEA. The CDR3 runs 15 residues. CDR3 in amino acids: CSTTRTGSLNTEAFF. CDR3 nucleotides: TGCAGCACCACCCGGACAGGATCGTTGAACACTGAAGCTTTCTTT.

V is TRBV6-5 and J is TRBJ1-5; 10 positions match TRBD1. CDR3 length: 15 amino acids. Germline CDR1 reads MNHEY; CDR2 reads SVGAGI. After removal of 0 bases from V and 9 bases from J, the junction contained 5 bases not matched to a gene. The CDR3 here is CASSYSGQGSMPQHF. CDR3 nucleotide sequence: TGTGCCAGCAGTTACTCGGGACAGGGGTCAATGCCCCAGCATTTT.

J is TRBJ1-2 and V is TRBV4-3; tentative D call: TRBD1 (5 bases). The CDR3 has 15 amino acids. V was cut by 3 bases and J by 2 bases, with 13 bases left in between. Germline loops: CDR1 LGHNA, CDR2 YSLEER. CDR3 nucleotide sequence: TGCGCCAGCAGCCAGTCCCCCCAGGGAAACTATGGCTACACCTTC. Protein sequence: CASSQSPQGNYGYTF.

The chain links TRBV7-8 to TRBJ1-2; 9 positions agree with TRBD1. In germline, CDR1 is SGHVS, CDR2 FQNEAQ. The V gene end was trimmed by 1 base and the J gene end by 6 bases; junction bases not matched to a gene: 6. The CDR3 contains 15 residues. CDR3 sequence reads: CASSLGVGQGHGYTF. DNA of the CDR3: TGTGCCAGCAGCTTAGGTGTGGGACAGGGACATGGCTACACCTTC.

CDR3 DNA sequence: TGCGCCAGCAGCTTGGGAGGGGGCGCGAGCCAGCCCCAGCATTTT. It translates to CASSLGGGASQPQHF. This chain uses TRBV5-1 with TRBJ1-5; 7 nucleotides align to TRBD1. Germline loops: CDR1 SGHRS, CDR2 YFSETQ. There are 15 residues in the CDR3. The V and J ends lost 0 bases and 7 bases, in that order; junction bases with no gene match: 7.

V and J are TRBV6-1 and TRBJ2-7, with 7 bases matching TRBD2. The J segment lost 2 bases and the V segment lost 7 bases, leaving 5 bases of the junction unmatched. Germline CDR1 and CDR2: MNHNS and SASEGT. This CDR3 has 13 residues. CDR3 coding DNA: TGTGCCAGCAAAGAGGGAGGGCCCTACGAGCAGTACTTC. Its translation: CASKEGGPYEQYF.

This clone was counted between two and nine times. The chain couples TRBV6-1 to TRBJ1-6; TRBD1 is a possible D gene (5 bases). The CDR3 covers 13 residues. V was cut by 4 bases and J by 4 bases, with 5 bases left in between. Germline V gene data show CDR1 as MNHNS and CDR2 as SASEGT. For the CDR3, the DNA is TGTGCCAGCAGTGGACAGTATAATTCACCCCTCCACTTT. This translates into CASSGQYNSPLHF.

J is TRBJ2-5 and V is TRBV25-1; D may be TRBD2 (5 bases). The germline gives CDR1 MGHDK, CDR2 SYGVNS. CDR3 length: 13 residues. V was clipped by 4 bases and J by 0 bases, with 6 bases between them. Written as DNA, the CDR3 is TGTGCCAGCAGTGGGGAGAACCAAGAGACCCAGTACTTC. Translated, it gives CASSGENQETQYF.

CDR3 nucleotide sequence: TGTGCCAGCTCACCAATAGCCACCCCCACCTACAATGAGCAGTTCTTC. Its translation is CASSPIATPTYNEQFF. The chain uses TRBV18 and TRBJ2-1; no clear D gene. From germline, CDR1 is KGHSH and CDR2 LQKENI. V gave up 2 bases and J gave up 2 bases, with 13 bases separating them. The CDR3 sequence is 16 residues long.

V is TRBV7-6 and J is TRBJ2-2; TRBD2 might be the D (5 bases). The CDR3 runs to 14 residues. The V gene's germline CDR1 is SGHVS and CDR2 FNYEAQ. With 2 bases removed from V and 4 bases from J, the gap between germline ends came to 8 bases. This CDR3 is CASSLSGLTGELFF. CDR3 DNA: TGTGCCAGCAGCTTATCCGGACTCACCGGGGAGCTGTTTTTT.

The CDR3 region is CASTQGTGSSYEQYF. The CDR3 DNA reads as TGTGCCAGCACCCAGGGGACAGGGAGCTCCTACGAGCAGTACTTC. This chain uses TRBV7-9 with TRBJ2-7, with TRBD1 matching over 9 bases. The CDR3 is 15 amino acids. Trimming took 7 bases from V and 0 from J; bases not matched to a gene: 7. Germline V gene lookup returns CDR1 SEHNR and CDR2 FQNEAQ (reference sequence).

CDR3 loop: CASERRGTDTQYF. DNA for the CDR3: TGTGCCAGTGAACGCCGGGGGACAGATACGCAGTATTTT. The chain carries TRBV19 and TRBJ2-3; possibly TRBD2 for D (6 bases). The CDR3 loop spans 13 amino acids. The germline CDR1 and CDR2 sequences are LNHDA and SQIVND (reference sequence). Between the trimmed V and J ends, which lost 8 bases and 3 bases, there was a span of 12 bases.

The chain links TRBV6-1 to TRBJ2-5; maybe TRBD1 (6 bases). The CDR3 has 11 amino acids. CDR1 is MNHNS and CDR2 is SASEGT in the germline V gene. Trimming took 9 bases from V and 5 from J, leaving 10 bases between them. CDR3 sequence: CASQGWETQYF. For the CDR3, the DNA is TGTGCCAGTCAGGGGTGGGAGACCCAGTACTTC.

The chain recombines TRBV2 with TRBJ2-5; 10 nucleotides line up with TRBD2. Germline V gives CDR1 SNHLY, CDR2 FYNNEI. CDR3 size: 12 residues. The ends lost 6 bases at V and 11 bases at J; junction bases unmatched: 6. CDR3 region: CASRALAGEQYF. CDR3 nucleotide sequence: TGTGCCAGCAGGGCCCTAGCGGGAGAGCAGTACTTC.